This T cell receptor beta chain was identified during a study of T-cell reconstitution after alpha-beta-depleted transplantation in children. Unique molecular identifiers tagged the TCRbeta library. TCRdb called the PCR reads again in MiXCR, with one record for every CDR3 protein. The sample lists about 360,000 distinct CDR3 sequences; less than 15% were seen once. This clonotype was found a few times. Trimming shortened V by 3 bases and J by 4 bases, and 9 bases separated the two germline ends. This CDR3 comprises 13 residues. V usage is TRBV12-3 or TRBV12-4 and J usage is TRBJ2-5, with D hard to call. The input for sequencing was PBMCs, taken from the stem cell graft. This sequence originates from a human donor who donated a stem cell graft to a child with Fanconi anemia. The CDR3 nucleotides are TGTGCCAGCAGTTTCGGGCTCCTAGAGACCCAGTACTTC. This gives the protein CASSFGLLETQYF.